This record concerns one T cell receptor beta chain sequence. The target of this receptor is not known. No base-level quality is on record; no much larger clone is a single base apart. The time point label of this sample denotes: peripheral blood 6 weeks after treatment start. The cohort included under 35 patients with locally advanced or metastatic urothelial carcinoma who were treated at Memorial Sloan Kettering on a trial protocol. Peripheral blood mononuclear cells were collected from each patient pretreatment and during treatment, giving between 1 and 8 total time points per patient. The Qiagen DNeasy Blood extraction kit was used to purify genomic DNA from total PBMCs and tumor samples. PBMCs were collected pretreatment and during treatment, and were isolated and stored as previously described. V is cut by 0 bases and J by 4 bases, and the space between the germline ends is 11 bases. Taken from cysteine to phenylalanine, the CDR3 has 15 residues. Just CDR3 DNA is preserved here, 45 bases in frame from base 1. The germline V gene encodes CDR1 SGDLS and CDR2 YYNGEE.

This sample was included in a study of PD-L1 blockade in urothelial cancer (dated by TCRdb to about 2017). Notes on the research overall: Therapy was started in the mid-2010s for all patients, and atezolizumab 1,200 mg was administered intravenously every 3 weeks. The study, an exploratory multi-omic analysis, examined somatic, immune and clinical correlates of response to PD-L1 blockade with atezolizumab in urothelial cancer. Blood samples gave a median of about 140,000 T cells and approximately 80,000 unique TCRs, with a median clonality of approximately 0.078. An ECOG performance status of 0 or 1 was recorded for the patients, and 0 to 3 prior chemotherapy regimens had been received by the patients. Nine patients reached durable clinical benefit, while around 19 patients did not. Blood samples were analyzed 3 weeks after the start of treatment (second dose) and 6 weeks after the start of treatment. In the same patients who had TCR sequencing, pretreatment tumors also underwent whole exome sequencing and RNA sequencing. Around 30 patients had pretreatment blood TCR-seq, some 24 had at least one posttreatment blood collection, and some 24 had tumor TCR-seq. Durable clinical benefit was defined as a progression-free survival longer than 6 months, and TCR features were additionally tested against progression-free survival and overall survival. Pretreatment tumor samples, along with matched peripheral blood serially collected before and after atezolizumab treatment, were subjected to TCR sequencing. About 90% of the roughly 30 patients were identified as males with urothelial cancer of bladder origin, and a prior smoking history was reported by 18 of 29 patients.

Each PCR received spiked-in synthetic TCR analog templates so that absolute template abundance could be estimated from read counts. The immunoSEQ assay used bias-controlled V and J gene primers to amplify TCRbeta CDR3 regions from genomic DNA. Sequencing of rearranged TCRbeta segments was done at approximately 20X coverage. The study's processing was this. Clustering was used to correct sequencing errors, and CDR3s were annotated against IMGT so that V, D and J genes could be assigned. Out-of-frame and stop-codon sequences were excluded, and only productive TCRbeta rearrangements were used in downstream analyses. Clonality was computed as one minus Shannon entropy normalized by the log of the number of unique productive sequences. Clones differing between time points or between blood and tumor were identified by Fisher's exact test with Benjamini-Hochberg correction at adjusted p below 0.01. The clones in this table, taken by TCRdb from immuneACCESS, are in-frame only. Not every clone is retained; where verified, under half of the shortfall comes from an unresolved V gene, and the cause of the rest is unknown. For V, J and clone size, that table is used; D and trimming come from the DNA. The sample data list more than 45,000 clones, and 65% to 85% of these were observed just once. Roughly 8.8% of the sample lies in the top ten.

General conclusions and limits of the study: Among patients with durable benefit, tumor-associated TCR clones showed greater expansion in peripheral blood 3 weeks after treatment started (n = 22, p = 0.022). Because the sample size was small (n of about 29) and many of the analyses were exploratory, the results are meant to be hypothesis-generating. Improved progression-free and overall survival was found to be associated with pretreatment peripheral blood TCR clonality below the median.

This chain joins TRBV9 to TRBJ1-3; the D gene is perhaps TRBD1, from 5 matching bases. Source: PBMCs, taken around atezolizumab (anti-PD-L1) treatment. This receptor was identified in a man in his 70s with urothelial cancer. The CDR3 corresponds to CASSVAGAKGNTIYF. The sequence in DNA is TGTGCCAGCAGCGTAGCTGGGGCGAAAGGAAACACCATATATTTT. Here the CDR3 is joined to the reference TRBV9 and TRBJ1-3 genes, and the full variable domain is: DSGVTQTPKHLITATGQRVTLRCSPRSGDLSVYWYQQSLDQGLQFLIQYYNGEERAKGNILERFSAQQFPDLHSELNLSSLELGDSALYFCASSVAGAKGNTIYFGEGSWLTVV.